Following are 10 T cell receptor beta chains from one sample sequenced in a study of shared clonotypes between healthy human individuals. TCRdb's table, derived via immunoSEQ multiplex PCR, lists solely in-frame clones and lacks some. The sample contains a few million clones, approximately 94% of which appear only once. The material sequenced was naive CD4+ T cells sorted from blood. Subset given: CD45RA+ positively selected. These receptor sequences come from a man aged 18 to 29 in good health.

The rearrangement links TRBV7-9 to TRBJ2-2; 7 bases line up with TRBD1. Germline CDR1 reads SEHNR; CDR2 reads FQNEAQ (reference sequence). The CDR3 is 14 amino acids. V lost 8 bases and J lost 6; bases outside the gene matches: 9. CDR3 in amino acids: CASEGQRWAGELFF. For the CDR3, the DNA is TGTGCCAGCGAGGGACAGCGCTGGGCCGGGGAGCTGTTTTTT.

The gene calls are TRBV6-1 and TRBJ1-6; 7 bases are shared with TRBD1. The germline V gene has CDR1 MNHNS and CDR2 SASEGT. V shed 7 bases and J 12 bases; nucleotides not matched to a gene: 9. The CDR3 has 13 amino acids. For the CDR3, the DNA is TGTGCCAGCAAGGGGGAGGGGGCGATACCCCTCCACTTT. It specifies CASKGEGAIPLHF.

V gene TRBV6-1 combines with J gene TRBJ1-5; 7 bases fit TRBD1. Losses at the gene ends were 3 bases for V and 7 bases for J; bases not matched to a gene: 18. CDR3 length: 18 residues. Germline V lookup: CDR1 MNHNS, CDR2 SASEGT. The DNA for the CDR3 is TGTGCCAGCAGTGAGGTCTGGACAGGCCAATCGGTCTCACAGCCCCAGCATTTT. It yields the protein CASSEVWTGQSVSQPQHF.

The genes are TRBV10-2 and TRBJ1-1, with D unclear. V shed 5 bases and J shed 1 base, with 17 bases lying between them. The CDR3 sequence is 16 residues long. Germline V lookup: CDR1 WSHSY, CDR2 SAAADI. CDR3 in DNA: TGCGCCAGCAGTCCTTCCCCACCGGCCAAGAACACTGAAGCTTTCTTT. This encodes CASSPSPPAKNTEAFF.

This clone was recorded only once. The rearrangement links TRBV2 to TRBJ1-5; no definite D call. Trimming pared 3 bases from V and 2 bases from J, leaving 11 bases between. The CDR3 is made up of 15 amino acids. Germline V gene sequence: CDR1 SNHLY, CDR2 FYNNEI. The CDR3 nucleotides read TGTGCCAGCAGTGATTCGGTCGTGGGCAATCAGCCCCAGCATTTT. Encoded protein: CASSDSVVGNQPQHF.

The gene calls are TRBV12-5 and TRBJ2-2; TRBD2 matches at 8 bases. J was trimmed by 7 bases and V by 2 bases; bases with no gene match: 15. The CDR3 extends over 18 amino acids. Germline V gene lookup returns CDR1 LGHNT and CDR2 FRNRAP. CDR3 in amino acids: CASGLTSKGAGGNGELFF. The CDR3 DNA reads TGTGCTAGTGGTTTGACTTCCAAGGGTGCGGGAGGCAACGGGGAGCTGTTTTTT.

The chain uses TRBV11-2 and TRBJ2-1, with D perhaps matching TRBD1 or TRBD2 (5 bases each). The germline CDR1 and CDR2 sequences are SGHAT and FQNNGV. The germline V and J ends were trimmed by 2 bases and 6 bases, with 11 bases remaining between them. The CDR3 spans 14 residues. The CDR3 nucleotides are TGTGCCAGCAGCTTATGGGGCCGGGGCAATGAGCAGTTCTTC. As protein: CASSLWGRGNEQFF.

V is TRBV10-2 and J is TRBJ2-1; 7 bases agree with TRBD1. V lost 5 bases to trimming and J lost 10 bases; unmatched junction nucleotides: 5. The CDR3 totals 12 residues. The germline CDR1 and CDR2 sequences are WSHSY and SAAADI. The CDR3 is CASSRGQDEQFF. The DNA of the CDR3 is TGCGCCAGCAGTCGTGGACAGGACGAGCAGTTCTTC.

V is TRBV7-9 and J is TRBJ1-1; D not resolved. The CDR3 is 13 amino acids. CDR1 SEHNR and CDR2 FQNEAQ come from the germline V gene (reference sequence). V was pared by 5 bases and J by 0 bases, with 7 bases between. CDR3: CASSRKVNTEAFF. In nucleotides, the CDR3 is TGTGCCAGCAGCCGAAAGGTGAACACTGAAGCTTTCTTT.

The chain employs TRBV11-2 and TRBJ2-3, with D unclear. Germline lookup yields CDR1 SGHAT and CDR2 FQNNGV. This CDR3 contains 15 residues. Between the trimmed V and J ends, which lost 1 base and 1 base, there was a span of 9 bases. The CDR3 loop is CASSLGATGTDTQYF. CDR3 coding DNA: TGTGCCAGCAGCTTAGGGGCCACCGGCACAGATACGCAGTATTTT.